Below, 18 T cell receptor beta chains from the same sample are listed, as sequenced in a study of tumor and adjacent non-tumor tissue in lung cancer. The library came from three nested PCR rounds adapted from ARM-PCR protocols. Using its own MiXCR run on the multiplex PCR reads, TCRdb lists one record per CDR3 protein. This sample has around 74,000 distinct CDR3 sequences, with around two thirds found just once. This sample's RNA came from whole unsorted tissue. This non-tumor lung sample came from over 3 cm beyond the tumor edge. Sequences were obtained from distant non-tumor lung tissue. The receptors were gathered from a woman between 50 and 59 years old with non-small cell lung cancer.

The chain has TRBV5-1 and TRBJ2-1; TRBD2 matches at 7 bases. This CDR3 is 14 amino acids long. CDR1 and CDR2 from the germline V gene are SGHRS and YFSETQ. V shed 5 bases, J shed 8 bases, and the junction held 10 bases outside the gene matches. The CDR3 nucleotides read TGCGCCAGCAGGTTGACTAGCCGGAGTGATGAGCAGTTCTTC. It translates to CASRLTSRSDEQFF.

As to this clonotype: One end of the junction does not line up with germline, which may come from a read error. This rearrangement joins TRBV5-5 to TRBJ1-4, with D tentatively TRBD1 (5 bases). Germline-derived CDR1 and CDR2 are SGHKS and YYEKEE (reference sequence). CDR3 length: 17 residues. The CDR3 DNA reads TGTGCCAGAAGCTTGGCGAGCAGGGAAACAACTAATGAAAAACTGTTTTTT. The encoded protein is CARSLASRETTNEKLFF.

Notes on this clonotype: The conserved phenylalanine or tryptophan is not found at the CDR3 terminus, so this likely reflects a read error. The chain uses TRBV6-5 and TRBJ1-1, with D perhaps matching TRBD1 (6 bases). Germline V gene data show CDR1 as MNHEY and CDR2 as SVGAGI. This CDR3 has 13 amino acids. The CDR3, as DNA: TGTGCCAGCAGCCCGAGGGGGTACACCGAAGCTTTCCTT. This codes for CASSPRGYTEAFL.

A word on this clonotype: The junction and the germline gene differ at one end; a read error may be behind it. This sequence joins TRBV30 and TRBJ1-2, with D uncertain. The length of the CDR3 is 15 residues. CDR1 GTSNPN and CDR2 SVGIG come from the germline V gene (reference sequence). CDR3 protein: CAWSVLRGFDSGYTF. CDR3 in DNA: TGTGCTTGGAGTGTACTCAGAGGGTTTGACTCTGGCTACACCTTC.

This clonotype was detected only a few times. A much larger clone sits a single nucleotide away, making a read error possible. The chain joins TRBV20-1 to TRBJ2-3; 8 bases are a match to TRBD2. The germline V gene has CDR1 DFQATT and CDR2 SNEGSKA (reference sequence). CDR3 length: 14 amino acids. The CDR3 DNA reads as TGCAGTGCTACCTTAGCGGGAAGCACAGATATGCAGTATTTT. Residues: CSATLAGSTDMQYF.

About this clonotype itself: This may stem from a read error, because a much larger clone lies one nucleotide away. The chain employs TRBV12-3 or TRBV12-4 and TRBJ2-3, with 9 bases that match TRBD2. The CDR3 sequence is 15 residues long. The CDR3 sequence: CVSSGLTSGTDTQYF. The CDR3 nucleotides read TGTGTCAGCAGTGGATTAACTAGCGGGACAGATACGCAGTATTTT.

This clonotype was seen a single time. As DNA, the CDR3 is TGCGCCAGCAGCCAAGGCGTTGTACAAACCAATCAGCTCCAACATTTT. It translates to CASSQGVVQTNQLQHF. This rearrangement joins TRBV4-1 to TRBJ1-5; D is undetermined. The CDR3 is 16 amino acids. Germline CDR1 is MGHRA and CDR2 is YSYEKL. V lost 1 base to trimming and J lost 16 bases, with 26 bases between them.

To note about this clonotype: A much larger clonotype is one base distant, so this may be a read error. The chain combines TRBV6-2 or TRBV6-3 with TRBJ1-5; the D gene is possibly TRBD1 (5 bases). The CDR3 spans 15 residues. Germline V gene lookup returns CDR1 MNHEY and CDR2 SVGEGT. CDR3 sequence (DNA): TGTGCCAGCAGTTGGGTCGGGGGAATCAGTCAGCCCCACCATTTT. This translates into CASSWVGGISQPHHF.

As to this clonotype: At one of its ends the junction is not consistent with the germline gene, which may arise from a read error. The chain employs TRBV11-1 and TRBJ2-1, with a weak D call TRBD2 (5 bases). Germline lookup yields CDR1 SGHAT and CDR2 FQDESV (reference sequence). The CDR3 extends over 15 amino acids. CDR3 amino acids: CASGLVGVFNNEQFF. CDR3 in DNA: TGTGCCAGCGGCTTAGTCGGGGTGTTTAACAATGAGCAGTTCTTC.

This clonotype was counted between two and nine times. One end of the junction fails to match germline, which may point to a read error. CDR3 bases: TGTCCCAGTAGCCGCGGACAGGGGCACGATGGCTACACCTTC. Its protein is CPSSRGQGHDGYTF. This sequence joins TRBV6-2 or TRBV6-3 and TRBJ1-2; 9 bases map to TRBD1. The CDR3 totals 14 residues. Germline assignment: CDR1 MNHEY and CDR2 SVGEGT.

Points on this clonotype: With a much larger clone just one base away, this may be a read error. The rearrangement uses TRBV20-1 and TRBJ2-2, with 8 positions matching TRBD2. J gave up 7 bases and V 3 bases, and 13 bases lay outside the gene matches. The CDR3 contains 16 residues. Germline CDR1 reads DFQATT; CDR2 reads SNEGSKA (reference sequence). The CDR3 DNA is TGCAGTGCTAGGGAAGATCCGGGACTAGAAATCGGGGAGCTGTTTTTT. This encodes CSAREDPGLEIGELFF.

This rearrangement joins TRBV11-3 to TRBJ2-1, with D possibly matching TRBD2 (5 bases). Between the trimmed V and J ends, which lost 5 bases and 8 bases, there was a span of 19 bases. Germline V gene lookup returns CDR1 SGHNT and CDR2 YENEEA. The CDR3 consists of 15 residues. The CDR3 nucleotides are TGTGCCAGCAGCCGCGAGGGATCGGGATCGTATGAGCAGTTCTTC. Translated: CASSREGSGSYEQFF.

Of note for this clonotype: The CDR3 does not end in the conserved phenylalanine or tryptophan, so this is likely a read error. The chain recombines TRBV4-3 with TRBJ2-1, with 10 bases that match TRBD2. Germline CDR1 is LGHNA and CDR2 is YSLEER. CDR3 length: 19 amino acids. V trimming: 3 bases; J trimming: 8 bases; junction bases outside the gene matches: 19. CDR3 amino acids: CASSQHLPRTSGSNDEQFL. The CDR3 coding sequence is TGCGCCAGCAGCCAGCATTTACCCCGGACTAGCGGATCGAACGATGAGCAGTTCTTG.

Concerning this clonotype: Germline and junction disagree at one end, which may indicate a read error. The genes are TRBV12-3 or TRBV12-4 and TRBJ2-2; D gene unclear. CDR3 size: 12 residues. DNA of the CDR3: TGTGCCAACAGTTGGCACATCGGGGAGCTGTTTTTT. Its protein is CANSWHIGELFF.

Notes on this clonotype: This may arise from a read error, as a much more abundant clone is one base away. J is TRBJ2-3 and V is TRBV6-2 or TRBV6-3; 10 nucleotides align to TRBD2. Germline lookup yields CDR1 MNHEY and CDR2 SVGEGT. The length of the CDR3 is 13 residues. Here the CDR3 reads CVSGRLAGDTQYF. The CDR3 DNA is TGTGTCAGCGGGAGACTAGCGGGAGATACGCAGTATTTT.

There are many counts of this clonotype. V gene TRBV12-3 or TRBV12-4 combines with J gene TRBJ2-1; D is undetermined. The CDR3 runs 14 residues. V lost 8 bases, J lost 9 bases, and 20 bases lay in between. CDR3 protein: CASRQSNQDPEQFF. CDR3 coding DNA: TGTGCCAGCCGCCAATCTAACCAGGACCCTGAGCAGTTCTTC.

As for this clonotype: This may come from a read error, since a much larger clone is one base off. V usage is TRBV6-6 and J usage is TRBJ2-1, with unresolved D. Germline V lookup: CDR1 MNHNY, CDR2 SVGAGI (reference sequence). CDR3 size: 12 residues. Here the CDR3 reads CVSDRRGDEQFF. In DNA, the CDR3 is TGTGTCAGCGATCGGCGAGGCGATGAGCAGTTCTTC.

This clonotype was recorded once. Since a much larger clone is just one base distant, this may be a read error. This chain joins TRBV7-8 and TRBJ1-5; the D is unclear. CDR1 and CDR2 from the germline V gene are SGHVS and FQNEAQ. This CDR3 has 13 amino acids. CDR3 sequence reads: CVSSLVGYQPQHF. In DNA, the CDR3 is TGTGTCAGCAGCTTAGTCGGTTATCAGCCCCAGCATTTT.